Following are 18 T cell receptor beta chains from one sample sequenced in a study of blood T cells in healthy people across ages. With a J-beta primer mix and a sample-barcoded 5' primer, a second PCR ran about 6 to 11 cycles. MiXCR, applied by TCRdb to the 5' RACE reads, yields one record per CDR3 protein. The table lists 600,000 to 800,000 distinct CDR3 sequences, about 51% of them singletons, with roughly 14% in the top ten. Sequencing was done on a sample of blood. All receptors derive from an elderly woman in good health.

With respect to this clonotype: Since a much larger clone is just one base distant, this may be a read error. This chain uses TRBV5-1 with TRBJ1-1, with a weak D call TRBD1 (5 bases). The CDR3 runs to 13 residues. CDR1 is SGHRS, CDR2 YFSETQ, per germline. Trimming pared 4 bases from V and 2 bases from J, leaving 9 bases between. The CDR3 sequence is CASSGDYNTEAFF. The DNA for the CDR3 is TGCGCCAGCAGCGGGGACTATAACACTGAAGCTTTCTTT.

The rearrangement uses TRBV15 and TRBJ2-5; 9 nucleotides line up with TRBD1. The germline V gene has CDR1 LNHNV and CDR2 YYDKDF (reference sequence). This CDR3 region has 17 residues. The J segment lost 2 bases and the V segment lost 2 bases, leaving 9 bases of the junction unmatched. CDR3: CATSRLQRGTGQETQYF. CDR3 coding DNA: TGTGCCACCAGCAGACTCCAAAGAGGGACAGGGCAAGAGACCCAGTACTTC.

This clonotype appeared a few times. The junction does not match germline at one end; this may be a read error. This chain joins TRBV12-3 or TRBV12-4 and TRBJ2-3, with a tentative D call TRBD1 (5 bases). There are 14 residues in the CDR3. This chain's CDR3 is CTSSFRENTDTQYF. The CDR3 region has the DNA TGTACCAGCAGTTTCAGGGAAAACACAGATACGCAGTATTTT.

The rearrangement joins TRBV20-1 to TRBJ2-1; the D is unclear. The CDR3 contains 14 residues. CDR1 is DFQATT, CDR2 SNEGSKA, per germline (reference sequence). Between the trimmed V and J ends, which lost 4 bases and 2 bases, there was a span of 12 bases. The CDR3 protein is CSANRGPTYNEQFF. The DNA of the CDR3 is TGCAGTGCTAACCGCGGACCCACCTACAATGAGCAGTTCTTC.

As regards this clonotype: This clone may be a read error of a much larger clone one base away. The chain employs TRBV27 and TRBJ2-1; 7 bases agree with TRBD1. This CDR3 comprises 14 residues. The V and J ends lost 4 bases and 13 bases, in that order; junction bases with no gene match: 13. Germline CDR1 reads MNHEY; CDR2 reads SMNVEV (reference sequence). The CDR3 sequence is CASSSQDRAVDQFF. The CDR3 DNA follows: TGTGCCAGCAGTTCCCAAGACAGGGCCGTTGATCAGTTCTTC.

This clonotype was seen a handful of times. This may be a read error: a much more frequent sequence differs by one nucleotide. The CDR3 region is CASSCQGGAEAFF. The CDR3 region has the DNA TGTGCCAGCAGTTGCCAAGGGGGGGCTGAAGCTTTCTTT. V is TRBV6-6 and J is TRBJ1-1; possibly TRBD1 for D (6 bases). The V end was cut by 4 bases, the J end by 6 bases, with 12 bases between. This CDR3 spans 13 amino acids. Germline V gene data show CDR1 as MNHNY and CDR2 as SVGAGI (reference sequence).

Worth noting for this clonotype: With a much larger clone just one base away, this may be a read error. The CDR3 here is CASSPRPMGRSTDTQYF. CDR3 DNA: TGTGCCAGCAGTCCCCGGCCGATGGGGAGAAGCACAGATACGCAGTATTTT. The rearrangement links TRBV25-1 to TRBJ2-3; D perhaps matches TRBD2 (5 bases). Germline CDR1 MGHDK, CDR2 SYGVNS. V was trimmed by 5 bases and J by 0 bases, leaving 18 bases between them. The length of the CDR3 is 17 residues.

The V gene is TRBV29-1, the J gene TRBJ2-1; maybe TRBD2 (6 bases). The germline V gene has CDR1 SQVTM and CDR2 ANQGSEA. The CDR3 runs to 14 residues. Trimming left V 4 bases short and J 0 bases short, with 10 bases between. The CDR3 is CSVVSGYSYNEQFF. CDR3 sequence (DNA): TGCAGCGTTGTTAGCGGCTACTCCTACAATGAGCAGTTCTTC.

Concerning this clonotype: It may be a read error: a sequence one base away is much more abundant. The chain recombines TRBV5-1 with TRBJ2-5, with unresolved D. CDR1 and CDR2 (germline): SGHRS, YFSETQ. The CDR3 sequence is 12 residues long. The V and J ends lost 0 bases and 5 bases respectively, with 5 bases between them. CDR3 in amino acids: CASSLGHETQYF. DNA for the CDR3: TGCGCCAGCAGCTTGGGCCACGAGACCCAGTACTTC.

This clonotype was counted ten times or more. The J gene is TRBJ1-6, the V gene TRBV20-1; D remains ambiguous. The CDR3 extends over 14 amino acids. Trimming took off 0 bases at V and 4 bases at J, with 7 bases between the two ends. CDR1 and CDR2 (germline): DFQATT, SNEGSKA (reference sequence). Written as DNA, the CDR3 is TGCAGTGCTAGAGATGTCCAGTATAATTCACCCCTCCACTTT. This sequence encodes CSARDVQYNSPLHF.

The chain is built from TRBV7-2 and TRBJ2-1, with a possible D match to TRBD1 (5 bases). This CDR3 is 18 amino acids long. CDR1 and CDR2 (germline): SGHTA, FQGNSA. Trimming took 2 bases from V and 7 from J, leaving 24 bases between them. The CDR3 spells CASSLPVKQTLSGNEQFF. CDR3 coding DNA: TGTGCCAGCAGCTTACCCGTGAAGCAGACTCTCTCAGGGAATGAGCAGTTCTTC.

Note on this clonotype: A single base separates this from a much larger clone, so it may be a read error. J is TRBJ2-6 and V is TRBV11-2; D might be TRBD1 (6 bases). This CDR3 has 15 amino acids. Trimming took 6 bases from V and 0 from J, leaving 9 bases between them. The germline V gene has CDR1 SGHAT and CDR2 FQNNGV. CDR3 loop: CASSRTASGANVLTF. The CDR3 DNA reads TGTGCCAGCAGTAGGACAGCCTCTGGGGCCAACGTCCTGACTTTC. Based on the CDR3 plus reference TRBV11-2 and TRBJ2-6, the full variable domain is EAGVAQSPRYKIIEKRQSVAFWCNPISGHATLYWYQQILGQGPKLLIQFQNNGVVDDSQLPKDRFSAERLKGVDSTLKIQPAKLEDSAVYLCASSRTASGANVLTFGAGSRLTVL.

The chain carries TRBV4-1 and TRBJ2-5; D unresolved. This CDR3 has 15 residues. Germline CDR1 and CDR2: MGHRA and YSYEKL. V was cut by 3 bases and J by 0 bases, with 11 bases left in between. CDR3 loop: CASSHPWRNQETQYF. The CDR3 nucleotides are TGCGCCAGCAGCCACCCCTGGCGGAACCAAGAGACCCAGTACTTC.

The J gene is TRBJ1-5, the V gene TRBV6-5, with 7 positions matching TRBD1. V shed 11 bases and J 4 bases; nucleotides not matched to a gene: 17. CDR1 is MNHEY, CDR2 SVGAGI, per germline. The CDR3 covers 16 residues. The CDR3 spells CALRFGGQTLNQPQHF. DNA for the CDR3: TGTGCCTTACGGTTCGGGGGACAGACATTAAATCAGCCCCAGCATTTT.

This chain links TRBV5-1 with TRBJ1-2, with a tentative D call TRBD1 (5 bases). This CDR3 has 14 residues. Looked up from germline, CDR1 is SGHRS and CDR2 is YFSETQ. Trimming removed 0 bases from V and 2 bases from J, with 8 bases in between. The CDR3 sequence: CASSLEGTNYGYTF. DNA of the CDR3: TGCGCCAGCAGCTTGGAAGGGACCAACTATGGCTACACCTTC.

This clonotype has only a few counts. V gene TRBV24-1 combines with J gene TRBJ2-2, with D unclear. This CDR3 spans 14 amino acids. V was clipped by 4 bases and J by 5 bases, with 10 bases between them. CDR1 KGHDR and CDR2 SFDVKD come from the germline V gene. CDR3 amino acids: CATSEHTDTGELFF. Here the CDR3 DNA reads TGTGCCACCAGTGAACATACAGATACCGGGGAGCTGTTTTTT.

At least ten counts were recorded for this clonotype. V is TRBV3-1 and J is TRBJ2-7; D perhaps matches TRBD2 (5 bases). The CDR3 has 16 amino acids. V lost 2 bases and J 3 bases, leaving 17 bases between the germline ends. The germline V gene has CDR1 LGHDT and CDR2 YNNKEL (reference sequence). Here the CDR3 DNA reads TGTGCCAGCAGCCAAAGTTATTGGAGGTTGAGCTACGAGCAGTACTTC. This codes for CASSQSYWRLSYEQYF.

This sequence joins TRBV29-1 and TRBJ2-5, with D possibly matching TRBD1 (5 bases). The CDR3 consists of 16 residues. Trimming pared 2 bases from V and 1 base from J, leaving 17 bases between. Looked up from germline, CDR1 is SQVTM and CDR2 is ANQGSEA. In DNA form, the CDR3 reads TGCAGCGTTGAAAAGGGGCAGGTCATCGTCCAAGAGACCCAGTACTTC. It translates to CSVEKGQVIVQETQYF.